Shown below are 31 T cell receptor beta chains from a single sample sequenced in a study of regulatory T cells in long-lasting Graves disease. Libraries of TCR beta came from iRepertoire HTBI primers plus Arm-PCR of CDR3 regions. TCRdb processed the multiplex PCR reads anew with MiXCR; each CDR3 protein has one entry. The sample shows around 510,000 distinct CDR3 sequences, around 20% of them seen only once. Time point described: persistent/refractory GD, antithyroid drugs over 5 years with positive TRAb. Making the TCR library involved RNA that had been extracted from PBMCs. This specimen consisted of peripheral blood mononuclear cells (PBMCs), obtained when the disease was refractory, from a patient treated with antithyroid drugs. These receptors all come from a female donor with Graves disease.

With regard to this clonotype: At one boundary the junction diverges from the germline segment, which might be a read error. The chain employs TRBV6-2 or TRBV6-3 and TRBJ1-5; D uncertain. CDR3 length equals 12 residues. From germline, CDR1 is MNHEY and CDR2 SVGEGT. The CDR3 coding sequence is TGTGTCAGCCGGAATGGCAATCAGCCCCAGCATTTT. This encodes CVSRNGNQPQHF.

The V call is TRBV6-5, the J call TRBJ1-1; no definite D call. The CDR3 length is 16 residues. CDR1 MNHEY and CDR2 SVGAGI come from the germline V gene. Trimming took off 2 bases at V and 0 bases at J, with 13 bases between the two ends. The CDR3 coding sequence is TGTGCCAGCAGTTACGATCAGGCTTTAATGAACACTGAAGCTTTCTTT. It specifies CASSYDQALMNTEAFF.

The rearrangement joins TRBV5-1 to TRBJ2-7, with D tentatively TRBD2 (5 bases). Germline CDR1 reads SGHRS; CDR2 reads YFSETQ. V was shortened by 4 bases and J by 0 bases, with 14 bases between the two germline ends. This CDR3 region has 15 residues. The CDR3 loop is CASSLFSEHSYEQYF. CDR3 DNA sequence: TGCGCCAGCAGCCTATTTAGCGAGCACTCCTACGAGCAGTACTTC. Full variable domain (missing parts from reference TRBV5-1 and TRBJ2-7): KAGVTQTPRYLIKTRGQQVTLSCSPISGHRSVSWYQQTPGQGLQFLFEYFSETQRNKGNFPGRFSGRQFSNSRSEMNVSTLELGDSALYLCASSLFSEHSYEQYFGPGTRLTVT.

This clonotype was detected many times. This chain uses TRBV11-2 with TRBJ2-3; D call uncertain. This CDR3 has 15 residues. The ends were cut back, 0 bases at V and 0 bases at J, with 7 bases in the middle. Germline V gives CDR1 SGHAT, CDR2 FQNNGV. CDR3 residues: CASSLESRSTDTQYF. The CDR3 nucleotides read TGTGCCAGCAGCTTAGAGTCAAGGAGCACAGATACGCAGTATTTT.

This clonotype showed up many times. The gene calls are TRBV7-2 and TRBJ1-4; weak D call: TRBD1 (5 bases). The CDR3 length is 16 residues. In germline, CDR1 is SGHTA, CDR2 FQGNSA. Trimming stripped 5 bases from V and 8 bases from J, with 21 bases between. The CDR3 bases are TGTGCCAGCAGCCCCGCAGACAGTGTTGGTTCCGAAAAACTGTTTTTT. Its protein product is CASSPADSVGSEKLFF.

The gene calls are TRBV7-2 and TRBJ1-1, with D possibly being TRBD1 (5 bases). Germline CDR1 is SGHTA and CDR2 is FQGNSA. Between the trimmed V and J ends, which lost 4 bases and 6 bases, there was a span of 12 bases. This CDR3 spans 13 amino acids. The CDR3 region is CASSSAVGAEAFF. CDR3 bases: TGTGCCAGCAGCTCCGCGGTGGGGGCTGAAGCTTTCTTT.

This clonotype was seen repeatedly, ten times or more. The V gene is TRBV28, the J gene TRBJ2-7, with TRBD2 as a possible D gene (6 bases). The V end lost 6 bases, the J end lost 2 bases, and 23 bases lay between the germline ends. Germline CDR1 MDHEN, CDR2 SYDVKM. The CDR3 extends over 17 amino acids. CDR3 loop: CASSRFPRRGKTYEQYF. DNA of the CDR3: TGTGCCAGCAGCCGATTCCCAAGGCGCGGGAAAACCTACGAGCAGTACTTC.

This sequence joins TRBV20-1 and TRBJ2-5, with 8 bases identical to TRBD2. This CDR3 region has 13 residues. The germline CDR1 and CDR2 sequences are DFQATT and SNEGSKA (reference sequence). Trimming cost V 8 bases and J 4 bases; bases outside gene matches: 9. As DNA, the CDR3 is TGCAGTCCCAAGCGGGAGCTAGGAGAGACCCAGTACTTC. Translating it yields CSPKRELGETQYF.

The chain uses TRBV5-1 and TRBJ2-1, with 12 bases fitting TRBD2. The junction had 5 bases not matched to a gene; V was cut back by 0 bases and J by 10 bases. Germline V CDR1 and CDR2: SGHRS, YFSETQ. The CDR3 covers 15 residues. CDR3 sequence reads: CASSLGLAGVREQFF. The CDR3 DNA reads as TGCGCCAGCAGCTTGGGACTAGCGGGAGTTAGGGAGCAGTTCTTC. Drawing the rest from reference TRBV5-1 and TRBJ2-1, the complete variable domain is KAGVTQTPRYLIKTRGQQVTLSCSPISGHRSVSWYQQTPGQGLQFLFEYFSETQRNKGNFPGRFSGRQFSNSRSEMNVSTLELGDSALYLCASSLGLAGVREQFFGPGTRLTVL.

The table lists this clonotype with many counts. This chain joins TRBV28 and TRBJ2-7; D not certain. Per germline, CDR1 MDHEN and CDR2 SYDVKM. Between the trimmed V and J ends, which lost 3 bases and 3 bases, there was a span of 18 bases. This CDR3 region has 16 residues. The CDR3 DNA reads as TGTGCCAGCAGTTTCCACCCCCGGCTTGTAAACTACGAGCAGTACTTC. It is translated as CASSFHPRLVNYEQYF. Combining the CDR3 with reference TRBV28 and TRBJ2-7 gives the whole variable domain DVKVTQSSRYLVKRTGEKVFLECVQDMDHENMFWYRQDPGLGLRLIYFSYDVKMKEKGDIPEGYSVSREKKERFSLILESASTNQTSMYLCASSFHPRLVNYEQYFGPGTRLTVT.

This clonotype was seen a few times. V usage is TRBV20-1 and J usage is TRBJ2-7; 7 nucleotides line up with TRBD1. Germline CDR1 and CDR2: DFQATT and SNEGSKA (reference sequence). J lost 3 bases, V lost 6 bases, and 5 bases had no gene match. The CDR3 consists of 12 residues. CDR3 residues: CSALGQNYEQYF. CDR3 in DNA: TGCAGTGCCCTGGGACAGAACTACGAGCAGTACTTC.

This clonotype was seen ten or more times. J is TRBJ2-5 and V is TRBV6-1; 7 bases are shared with TRBD2. The junction had 4 bases not matched to a gene; V was cut back by 5 bases and J by 1 base. The germline V gene has CDR1 MNHNS and CDR2 SASEGT. CDR3 length: 14 amino acids. The CDR3, as DNA: TGTGCCAGCAGTATCCCTAGCGGCCAAGAGACCCAGTACTTC. Its protein is CASSIPSGQETQYF.

This clonotype showed up just a few times. This chain connects TRBV28 to TRBJ1-2, with D uncertain. Germline CDR1 reads MDHEN; CDR2 reads SYDVKM. This CDR3 contains 12 residues. V was cut by 6 bases and J by 7 bases, with 12 bases left in between. In DNA, the CDR3 is TGTGCCAGCAGGGATGACATATTTGGCTACACCTTC. Residues: CASRDDIFGYTF.

Notes on this clonotype: This may come from a read error, since a much larger clone is one base off. Without the conserved terminal phenylalanine or tryptophan, this CDR3 likely stems from a read error. This rearrangement joins TRBV20-1 to TRBJ2-7; TRBD2 matches at 7 bases. From germline, CDR1 is DFQATT and CDR2 SNEGSKA (reference sequence). The CDR3 consists of 15 residues. Trimming took 1 base from V and 1 from J; bases not matched to a gene: 7. CDR3 region: CSARGLSGNSYEQYS. CDR3 DNA: TGCAGTGCTAGAGGCTTAAGCGGGAATTCCTACGAGCAGTACTCC.

This clonotype was counted between two and nine times. The chain's CDR3 is CSGGQLNTEAFF. The CDR3 coding sequence is TGCAGCGGGGGACAGCTGAACACTGAAGCTTTCTTT. V usage is TRBV29-1 and J usage is TRBJ1-1; 7 bases agree with TRBD1. Losses at the gene ends were 7 bases for V and 0 bases for J; bases not matched to a gene: 2. Germline-derived CDR1 and CDR2 are SQVTM and ANQGSEA. This CDR3 comprises 12 residues.

The sample holds a few counts of this clonotype. The chain is built from TRBV12-5 and TRBJ2-1, with a tentative D call TRBD2 (6 bases). The germline gives CDR1 LGHNT, CDR2 FRNRAP. The CDR3 has 17 amino acids. The V and J ends lost 0 bases and 6 bases respectively, with 18 bases between them. CDR3 sequence (DNA): TGTGCTAGTGGTTTGGTACTGGCGGGATCGGTGCCCAATGAGCAGTTCTTC. This gives the protein CASGLVLAGSVPNEQFF.

This clonotype was recorded many times. J is TRBJ2-5 and V is TRBV20-1; 7 nucleotides line up with TRBD2. The CDR3 has 11 amino acids. Losses at the gene ends were 2 bases for V and 9 bases for J; bases not matched to a gene: 3. CDR1 is DFQATT and CDR2 is SNEGSKA in the germline V gene (reference sequence). The CDR3 coding sequence is TGCAGTGCTAGAAGAACTAGCGCCCAGTACTTC. This codes for CSARRTSAQYF.

This chain links TRBV3-1 with TRBJ1-3; D unresolved. Germline V gene sequence: CDR1 LGHDT, CDR2 YNNKEL (reference sequence). The length of the CDR3 is 15 residues. V was shortened by 1 base and J by 0 bases, with 7 bases between the two germline ends. The CDR3 sequence is CASSQVPLSGNTIYF. The CDR3 region has the DNA TGTGCCAGCAGCCAAGTTCCCCTCTCTGGAAACACCATATATTTT.

This clonotype was seen a handful of times. This rearrangement joins TRBV4-2 to TRBJ1-2; D gene ambiguous. This CDR3 region has 14 residues. Germline V gene sequence: CDR1 LGHNA, CDR2 YNFKEQ. Deletions cut 1 base from V and 5 bases from J, with 11 bases between. The CDR3 DNA sequence: TGTGCCAGCAGCCAAGCGGCGGACCCGTATGGCTACACCTTC. This sequence encodes CASSQAADPYGYTF.

This clonotype was seen a handful of times. The chain is built from TRBV27 and TRBJ1-5; a possible D gene is TRBD1 (6 bases). Germline V gene sequence: CDR1 MNHEY, CDR2 SMNVEV (reference sequence). V dropped 5 bases and J dropped 8 bases, with 19 bases sitting between them. This CDR3 has 15 amino acids. The CDR3 region has the DNA TGTGCCAGCAGTAATAAACAGGGCCTAGAAGAGCCCCAGCATTTT. Translated: CASSNKQGLEEPQHF.

The chain has TRBV7-9 and TRBJ2-2; D gene uncertain. Looked up from germline, CDR1 is SEHNR and CDR2 is FQNEAQ (reference sequence). This CDR3 is 15 amino acids long. V lost 1 base, J lost 5 bases, and 11 bases lay in between. Written as DNA, the CDR3 is TGTGCCAGCAGCTTAGGCGCCCCGAGGACCGGGGAGCTGTTTTTT. Translation gives CASSLGAPRTGELFF.

This clonotype was counted at least ten times. The chain joins TRBV2 to TRBJ2-7; no firm D call. Germline values: CDR1 SNHLY, CDR2 FYNNEI. The length of the CDR3 is 14 residues. Between the trimmed V and J ends, which lost 0 bases and 3 bases, there was a span of 9 bases. DNA of the CDR3: TGTGCCAGCAGTGAAGCTGGTCAGGACTACGAGCAGTACTTC. Encoded protein: CASSEAGQDYEQYF.

The chain has TRBV27 and TRBJ2-7; 10 bases fit TRBD2. This CDR3 spans 15 amino acids. The germline CDR1 and CDR2 sequences are MNHEY and SMNVEV (reference sequence). Trimming took 6 bases from V and 1 from J; bases not matched to a gene: 6. DNA of the CDR3: TGTGCCAGCAGAATAGCGGGAGGTGGATCCTACGAGCAGTACTTC. Encoded protein: CASRIAGGGSYEQYF.

This clonotype was observed at least ten times. The chain recombines TRBV12-3 or TRBV12-4 with TRBJ1-1, with a tentative D call TRBD1 (6 bases). Between the trimmed V and J ends, which lost 5 bases and 5 bases, there was a span of 21 bases. There are 16 residues in the CDR3. The DNA for the CDR3 is TGTGCCAGCAGTCTTGGACTCGGGGGCGCAGGGACTGAAGCTTTCTTT. Its protein is CASSLGLGGAGTEAFF.

With regard to this clonotype: It may be a read error: a sequence one base away is much more abundant. The chain joins TRBV3-1 to TRBJ1-1, with D perhaps TRBD1 (5 bases). Per the germline V gene, CDR1 is LGHDT and CDR2 is YNNKEL (reference sequence). This CDR3 spans 13 amino acids. The CDR3 region is CAGSPGTAPEAFF. In nucleotides, the CDR3 is TGTGCCGGCAGTCCCGGGACGGCTCCTGAAGCTTTCTTT.

There are many counts of this clonotype. The chain joins TRBV27 to TRBJ2-5; tentatively, D is TRBD1 (7 bases). CDR1 MNHEY and CDR2 SMNVEV come from the germline V gene (reference sequence). V was trimmed by 5 bases and J by 8 bases, leaving 12 bases between them. The CDR3 runs 12 residues. The CDR3 sequence is CASSGTAGTQYF. The CDR3 DNA follows: TGTGCCAGCAGTGGGACAGCGGGTACCCAGTACTTC.

The rearrangement joins TRBV6-2 or TRBV6-3 to TRBJ1-5; maybe TRBD1 (5 bases). Germline loops: CDR1 MNHEY, CDR2 SVGEGT. Trimming removed 5 bases at V and 15 bases at J, with 17 bases between. The CDR3 contains 12 residues. The CDR3 DNA reads TGTGCCAGCAGTAATAGGGACCTCTCGTGGCATTTT. Its translation: CASSNRDLSWHF.

This clonotype showed up many times. The rearrangement uses TRBV29-1 and TRBJ2-5; 16 positions agree with TRBD2. Germline CDR1 SQVTM, CDR2 ANQGSEA. V lost 3 bases and J lost 2; bases outside the gene matches: 3. The CDR3 runs 16 residues. DNA of the CDR3: TGCAGCGTTGACCCGGGACTAGCGGGAGGGCAAGAGACCCAGTACTTC. This translates into CSVDPGLAGGQETQYF.

In this sample, this clonotype turned up many times. The chain has TRBV28 and TRBJ1-6, with D uncertain. The V gene lost 1 base and the J gene lost 10 bases, with 8 bases spanning the gap. The CDR3 sequence is 13 residues long. Germline V gene data show CDR1 as MDHEN and CDR2 as SYDVKM. In DNA, the CDR3 is TGTGCCAGCAGTTTATCGCAGAGGTCACCCCTCCACTTT. As protein: CASSLSQRSPLHF.

The rearrangement links TRBV28 to TRBJ2-1; the D gene could be TRBD1 or TRBD2 (5 bases each). The CDR3 totals 16 residues. Trimming took off 3 bases at V and 1 base at J, with 13 bases between the two ends. Germline V gene lookup returns CDR1 MDHEN and CDR2 SYDVKM. The DNA of the CDR3 is TGTGCCAGCAGTTTTTGGGGGAGTGCGTCCTACAATGAGCAGTTCTTC. Its translation: CASSFWGSASYNEQFF.

This clonotype was observed at least ten times. A read error may account for a junction end that differs from germline. CDR3 amino acids: CASSPGQGRNTEAFF. The CDR3 DNA reads TGTGCCAGCAGCCCAGGACAGGGCCGAAACACTGAAGCTTTCTTT. The rearrangement uses TRBV5-1 and TRBJ1-1, with TRBD1 matching 8 bases. This CDR3 comprises 15 residues. Looked up from germline, CDR1 is SGHRS and CDR2 is YFSETQ.